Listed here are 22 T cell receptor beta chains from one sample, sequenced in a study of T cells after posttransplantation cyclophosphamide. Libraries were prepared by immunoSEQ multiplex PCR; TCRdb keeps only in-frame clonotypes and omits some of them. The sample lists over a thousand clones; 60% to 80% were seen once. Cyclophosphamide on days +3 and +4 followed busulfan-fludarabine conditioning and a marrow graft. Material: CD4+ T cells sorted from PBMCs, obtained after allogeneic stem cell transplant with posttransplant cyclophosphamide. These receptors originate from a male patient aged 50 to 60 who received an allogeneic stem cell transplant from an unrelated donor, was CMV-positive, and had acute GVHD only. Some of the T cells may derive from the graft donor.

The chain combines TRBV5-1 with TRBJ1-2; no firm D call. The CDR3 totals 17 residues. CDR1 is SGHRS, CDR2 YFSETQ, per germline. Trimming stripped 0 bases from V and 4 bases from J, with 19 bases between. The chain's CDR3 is CASSLGPGPRSGYGYTF. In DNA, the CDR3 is TGCGCCAGCAGCTTGGGACCGGGCCCTAGGAGCGGCTATGGCTACACCTTC.

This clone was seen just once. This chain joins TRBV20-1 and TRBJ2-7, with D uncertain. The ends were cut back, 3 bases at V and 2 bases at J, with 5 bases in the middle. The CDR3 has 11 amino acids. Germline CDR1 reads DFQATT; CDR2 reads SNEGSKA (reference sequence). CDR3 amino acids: CSASPTYEQYF. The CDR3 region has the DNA TGCAGTGCTAGCCCAACCTACGAGCAGTACTTC.

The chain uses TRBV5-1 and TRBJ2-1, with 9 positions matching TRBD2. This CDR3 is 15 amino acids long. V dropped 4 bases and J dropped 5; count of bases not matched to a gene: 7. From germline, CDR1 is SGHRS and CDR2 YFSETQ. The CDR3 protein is CASSLLAGGDNEQFF. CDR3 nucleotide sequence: TGCGCCAGCAGCCTACTGGCGGGGGGGGACAATGAGCAGTTCTTC.

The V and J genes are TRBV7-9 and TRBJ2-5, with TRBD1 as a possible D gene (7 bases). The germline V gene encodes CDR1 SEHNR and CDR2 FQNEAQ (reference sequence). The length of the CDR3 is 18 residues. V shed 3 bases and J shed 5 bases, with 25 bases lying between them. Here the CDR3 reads CASSLGDSGGYSTETQYF. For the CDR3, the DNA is TGTGCCAGCAGCTTGGGGGACTCAGGGGGTTATTCTACGGAGACCCAGTACTTC.

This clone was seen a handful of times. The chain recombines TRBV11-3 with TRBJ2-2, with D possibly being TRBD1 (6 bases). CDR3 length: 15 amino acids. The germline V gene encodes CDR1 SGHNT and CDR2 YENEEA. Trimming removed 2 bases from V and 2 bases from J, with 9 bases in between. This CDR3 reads CASSLPGANTGELFF. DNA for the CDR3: TGTGCCAGCAGCTTACCAGGGGCCAACACCGGGGAGCTGTTTTTT. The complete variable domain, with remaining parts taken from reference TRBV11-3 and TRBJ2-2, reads EAGVVQSPRYKIIEKKQPVAFWCNPISGHNTLYWYLQNLGQGPELLIRYENEEAVDDSQLPKDRFSAERLKGVDSTLKIQPAELGDSAVYLCASSLPGANTGELFFGEGSRLTVL.

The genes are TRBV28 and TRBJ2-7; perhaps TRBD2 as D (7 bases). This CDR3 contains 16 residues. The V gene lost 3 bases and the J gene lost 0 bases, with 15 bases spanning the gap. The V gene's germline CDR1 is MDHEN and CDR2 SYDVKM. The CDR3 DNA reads TGTGCCAGCAGTTTCGGGCGGGGGCCCATCTCCTACGAGCAGTACTTC. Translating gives CASSFGRGPISYEQYF.

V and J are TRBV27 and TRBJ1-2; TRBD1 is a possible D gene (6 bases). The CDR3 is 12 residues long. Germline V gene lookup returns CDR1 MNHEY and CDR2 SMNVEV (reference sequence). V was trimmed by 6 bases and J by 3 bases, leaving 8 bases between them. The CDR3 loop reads CASSRGDYGYTF. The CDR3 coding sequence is TGTGCCAGCAGCAGGGGTGACTATGGCTACACCTTC.

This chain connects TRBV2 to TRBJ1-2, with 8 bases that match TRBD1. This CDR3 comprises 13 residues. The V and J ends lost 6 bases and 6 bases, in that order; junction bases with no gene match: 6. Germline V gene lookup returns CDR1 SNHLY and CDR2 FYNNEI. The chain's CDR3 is CASRLGQGHGYTF. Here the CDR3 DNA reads TGTGCCAGCAGACTCGGACAGGGACATGGCTACACCTTC.

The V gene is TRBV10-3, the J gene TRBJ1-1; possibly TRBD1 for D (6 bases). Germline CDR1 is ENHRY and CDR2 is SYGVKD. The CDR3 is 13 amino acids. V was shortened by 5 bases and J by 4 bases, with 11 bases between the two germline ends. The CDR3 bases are TGTGCCATCAGTTTAGGGGGTAGCACTGAAGCTTTCTTT. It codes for CAISLGGSTEAFF.

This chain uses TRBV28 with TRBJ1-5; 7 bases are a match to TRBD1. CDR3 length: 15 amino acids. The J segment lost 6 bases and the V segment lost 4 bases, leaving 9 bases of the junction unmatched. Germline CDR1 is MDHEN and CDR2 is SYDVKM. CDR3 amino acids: CASSSGQVASQPQHF. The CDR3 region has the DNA TGTGCCAGCAGTTCTGGACAGGTGGCAAGTCAGCCCCAGCATTTT.

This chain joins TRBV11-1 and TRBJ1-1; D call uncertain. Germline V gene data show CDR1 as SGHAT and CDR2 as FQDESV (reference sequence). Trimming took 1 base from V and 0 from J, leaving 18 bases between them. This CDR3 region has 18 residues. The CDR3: CASSLGGRENQLNTEAFF. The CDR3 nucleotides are TGTGCCAGCAGCTTAGGTGGGAGAGAAAATCAATTGAACACTGAAGCTTTCTTT.

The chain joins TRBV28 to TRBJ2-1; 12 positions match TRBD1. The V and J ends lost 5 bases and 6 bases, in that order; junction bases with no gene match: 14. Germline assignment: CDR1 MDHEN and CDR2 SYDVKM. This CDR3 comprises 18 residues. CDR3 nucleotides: TGTGCCAGCAGTCCCTTCAGGGACAGGGGGCTTTTAGGCAATGAGCAGTTCTTC. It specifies CASSPFRDRGLLGNEQFF.

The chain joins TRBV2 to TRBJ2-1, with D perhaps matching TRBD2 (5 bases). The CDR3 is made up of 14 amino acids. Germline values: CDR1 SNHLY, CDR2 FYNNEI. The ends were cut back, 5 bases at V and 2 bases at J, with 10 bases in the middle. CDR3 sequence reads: CASSSHGAYNEQFF. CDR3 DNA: TGTGCCAGCAGTTCTCACGGGGCCTACAATGAGCAGTTCTTC.

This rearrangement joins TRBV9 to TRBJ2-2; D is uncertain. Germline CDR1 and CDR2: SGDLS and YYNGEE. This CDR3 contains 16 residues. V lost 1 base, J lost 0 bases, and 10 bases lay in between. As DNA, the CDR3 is TGTGCCAGCAGCGTATTCGGCAGGTCGAACACCGGGGAGCTGTTTTTT. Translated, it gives CASSVFGRSNTGELFF.

This chain's CDR3 is CASSLGGAGGREQYF. CDR3 nucleotides: TGTGCCAGCAGCTTAGGGGGGGCAGGGGGCAGGGAGCAGTACTTC. The chain couples TRBV7-2 to TRBJ2-7; 8 nucleotides agree with TRBD1. Trimming at V came to 1 base and at J to 7 bases, leaving 9 bases not matched to a gene. Germline loops: CDR1 SGHTA, CDR2 FQGNSA. The CDR3 spans 15 residues.

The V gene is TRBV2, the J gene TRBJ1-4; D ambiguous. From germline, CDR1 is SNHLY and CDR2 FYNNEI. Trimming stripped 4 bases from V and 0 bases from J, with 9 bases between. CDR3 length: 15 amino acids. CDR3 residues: CASSVERATNEKLFF. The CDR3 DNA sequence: TGTGCCAGCAGTGTGGAGCGCGCAACTAATGAAAAACTGTTTTTT.

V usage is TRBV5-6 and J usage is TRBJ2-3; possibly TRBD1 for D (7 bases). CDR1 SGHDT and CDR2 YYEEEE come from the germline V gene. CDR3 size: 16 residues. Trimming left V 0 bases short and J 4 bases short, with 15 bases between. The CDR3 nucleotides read TGTGCCAGCAGCTTGGCCAGGGGGGTGGGTTCAGATACGCAGTATTTT. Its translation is CASSLARGVGSDTQYF.

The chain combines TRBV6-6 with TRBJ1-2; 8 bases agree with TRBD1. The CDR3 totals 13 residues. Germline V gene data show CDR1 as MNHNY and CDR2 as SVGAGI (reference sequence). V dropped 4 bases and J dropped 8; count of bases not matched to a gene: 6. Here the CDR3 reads CASSWTTGDGYTF. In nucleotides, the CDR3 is TGTGCCAGCAGTTGGACGACAGGGGACGGCTACACCTTC.

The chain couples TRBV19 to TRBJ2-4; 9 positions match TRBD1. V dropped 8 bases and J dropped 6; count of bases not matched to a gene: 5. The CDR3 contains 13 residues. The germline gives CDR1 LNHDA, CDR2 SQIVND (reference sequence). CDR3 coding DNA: TGTGCCAGTCTACCGGGACAGGGAAACATTCAGTACTTC. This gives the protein CASLPGQGNIQYF. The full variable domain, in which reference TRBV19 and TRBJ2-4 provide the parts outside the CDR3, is DGGITQSPKYLFRKEGQNVTLSCEQNLNHDAMYWYRQDPGQGLRLIYYSQIVNDFQKGDIAEGYSVSREKKESFPLTVTSAQKNPTAFYLCASLPGQGNIQYFGAGTRLSVL.

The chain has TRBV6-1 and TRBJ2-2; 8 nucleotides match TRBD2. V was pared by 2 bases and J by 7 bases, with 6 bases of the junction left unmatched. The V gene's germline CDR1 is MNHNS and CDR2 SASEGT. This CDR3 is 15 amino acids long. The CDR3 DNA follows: TGTGCCAGCAGTGAATCGGGGGGGCCCGGCGGGGAGCTGTTTTTT. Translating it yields CASSESGGPGGELFF.

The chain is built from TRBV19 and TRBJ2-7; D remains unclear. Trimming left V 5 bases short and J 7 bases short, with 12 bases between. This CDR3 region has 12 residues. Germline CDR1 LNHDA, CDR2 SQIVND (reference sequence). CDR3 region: CASSSPGLEQYF. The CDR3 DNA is TGTGCCAGTAGTTCGCCCGGGTTGGAGCAGTACTTC. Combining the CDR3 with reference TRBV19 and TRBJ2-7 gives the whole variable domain DGGITQSPKYLFRKEGQNVTLSCEQNLNHDAMYWYRQDPGQGLRLIYYSQIVNDFQKGDIAEGYSVSREKKESFPLTVTSAQKNPTAFYLCASSSPGLEQYFGPGTRLTVT.

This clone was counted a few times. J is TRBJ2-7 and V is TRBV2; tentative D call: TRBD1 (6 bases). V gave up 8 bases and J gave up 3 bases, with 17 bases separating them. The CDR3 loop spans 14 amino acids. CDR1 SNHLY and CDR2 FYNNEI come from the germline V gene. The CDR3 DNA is TGTGCCAGCCAGGGGAGTAGAGAGTTCTACGAGCAGTACTTC. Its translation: CASQGSREFYEQYF.